This T cell receptor beta chain stems from a study of control samples from healthy donors and cancer patients. V lost 10 bases, J lost 2 bases, and 11 bases stayed unmatched. CDR3 length: 16 amino acids. Germline CDR1 is ENHRY and CDR2 is SYGVKD. Sequencing was performed with immunoSEQ multiplex PCR; in TCRdb, only in-frame clones are kept and a portion is missing. The data hold tens of thousands of clones, with around nine tenths observed a single time. This clone showed up just once. The clonotype was recovered from a female donor with melanoma. The sequenced material came from formalin-fixed, paraffin-embedded tissue. V gene TRBV10-3 combines with J gene TRBJ2-2; 9 bases align to TRBD1. In DNA, the CDR3 is TGTGCCAACTCGTTAGGTACAGGGGGCAACACCGGGGAGCTGTTTTTT. As protein: CANSLGTGGNTGELFF.